This TCR beta chain was identified during a study of T cells in women clearing cervical HPV infection. Study-level points and caveats: Timing of associations relative to infection is unclear; T-cell subsets were not isolated.

Profiled with immunoSEQ multiplex PCR; TCRdb holds only in-frame clones, not every one. The sample table includes tens of thousands of clones. Remarks on this clone: Its antigen is still unknown. The read ends 3 residues shy of where the CDR3 ends; the end is completed using the germline J gene.

Cervical HPV DNA detected by MY09/MY11 PCR, typed by dot-blot. The CDR3 is 13 residues long. Trimming removed 7 bases at V and 5 bases at J, with 11 bases between. The sequence came from a woman aged 18 to 75 with a cervical HPV16 infection that either progressed to CIN3+ or cleared (not recorded which). The V and J genes are TRBV12-3 or TRBV12-4 and TRBJ2-2; the D gene is possibly TRBD1 (6 bases). Material: blood buffy coat. This CDR3 reads CASTLQGTGELFF. CDR3 DNA, as far as it was read: TGTGCCAGCACACTACAGGGTACCGGGGAG.